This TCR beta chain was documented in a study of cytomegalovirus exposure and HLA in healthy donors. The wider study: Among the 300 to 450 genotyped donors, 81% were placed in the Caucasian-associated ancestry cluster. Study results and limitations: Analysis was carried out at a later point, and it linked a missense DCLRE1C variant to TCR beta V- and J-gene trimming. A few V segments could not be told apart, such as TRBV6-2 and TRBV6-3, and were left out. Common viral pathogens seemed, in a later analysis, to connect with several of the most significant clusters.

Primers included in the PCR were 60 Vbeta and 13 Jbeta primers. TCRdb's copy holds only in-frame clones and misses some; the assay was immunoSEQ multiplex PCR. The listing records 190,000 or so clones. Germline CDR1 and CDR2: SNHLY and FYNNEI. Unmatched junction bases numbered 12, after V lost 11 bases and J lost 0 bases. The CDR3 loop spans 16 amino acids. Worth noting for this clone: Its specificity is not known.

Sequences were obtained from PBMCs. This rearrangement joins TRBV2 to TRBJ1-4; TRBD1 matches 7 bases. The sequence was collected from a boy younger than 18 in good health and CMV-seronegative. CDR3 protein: CASGRQGISTNEKLFF. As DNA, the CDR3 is TGTGCCTCGGGAAGACAGGGAATTTCAACTAATGAAAAACTGTTTTTT.